This TCR beta chain was identified in a study of T cells in Graves' hyperthyroidism and ophthalmopathy. This clonotype was recorded at least ten times. V lost 1 base, J lost 14 bases, and 4 bases stayed unmatched. The CDR3 has 11 amino acids. CDR1 and CDR2 from the germline V gene are SQVTM and ANQGSEA. Amplification of TCR beta CDR3 regions used RNA as the template. With the HTBI primer set, the TCR CDR3 went through a first round of RT-PCR. TCRdb re-called the multiplex PCR reads with MiXCR, one entry per CDR3 protein. Of some 800,000 distinct CDR3 sequences detected, over 35% appear once; the ten largest clones hold roughly 8.3%.

The chain recombines TRBV29-1 with TRBJ1-5; 8 bases are shared with TRBD1. This TCR was sampled from a man between 18 and 35 years old with Graves' hyperthyroidism. Sample: blood. The chain's CDR3 is CSVEAGQGEHF. DNA of the CDR3: TGCAGCGTTGAAGCCGGACAGGGCGAGCATTTT.